This T cell receptor (beta chain) was captured by sequencing in a study of shared clonotypes between healthy human individuals. Findings and caveats of the study: Against clonotypes common to all four donors, non-shared ones had lower generation probabilities.

Germline values: CDR1 SGHRS, CDR2 YFSETQ. There are 12 residues in the CDR3. Trimming shortened V by 4 bases and J by 0 bases, and 3 bases separated the two germline ends. Donors were healthy HIV-negative adults without recently reported acute infections or vaccinations. Measured with immunoSEQ multiplex PCR; TCRdb has only the in-frame clones, and not every one. The top ten hold more than 0.1% of the sample, which has millions of clones, 85% to 95% seen once. Points on this clone: The antigen is not known. A much larger clone differs by one base, so this may be a read error. The sample holds other DNA sequences that translate to the same CDR3.

The chain carries TRBV5-1 and TRBJ2-3; D remains unclear. This TCR was recovered from a man aged 18-30 years in good health. Sequencing was performed on naive CD4+ T cells sorted from blood. Subset in this sample: CD45RA+ positively selected. The DNA for the CDR3 is TGCGCCAGCAGCGTTAGCACAGATACGCAGTATTTT. Encoded protein: CASSVSTDTQYF.